Below, 5 T cell receptor beta chains from the same sample are listed, as sequenced in a study of tumor-infiltrating lymphocytes in primary liver carcinoma. TCR beta cDNA was prepared out of roughly 0.5 ug total RNA by means of a constant-region primer. Library construction for TCR beta comprised three nested multiplex PCR rounds performed with slightly modified ARM-PCR. In the first two PCR rounds, TRBV1-TRBV30 forward primers were paired with a C-beta reverse primer, and each round lasted 10 cycles. TCRdb processed the multiplex PCR reads anew with MiXCR; each CDR3 protein has one entry. The repertoire has some 95,000 distinct CDR3 sequences, 68% of them found once; the top ten carry 27%. Joint extraction of RNA and DNA used about 17-31 mg of bulk tissue that was unsorted. Sequenced: tumor-adjacent normal liver tissue. These TCRs come from a man between 35 and 55 years old with primary liver carcinoma and hepatitis B virus infection.

For this clonotype: Germline is not matched at one junction end, which may reflect a read error. The rearrangement uses TRBV12-3 or TRBV12-4 and TRBJ1-1; tentatively, D is TRBD1 (5 bases). The CDR3 runs 15 residues. CDR3 loop: CANSKADSLNTEASF. CDR3 bases: TGTGCCAACAGTAAAGCAGACAGTCTTAACACTGAAGCTTCCTTT.

DNA for the CDR3: TGTGCCAGCAGTGCAGGGGGCGCACCAGAGAAACTGTTTTTT. It yields the protein CASSAGGAPEKLFF. V is TRBV2 and J is TRBJ1-4, with TRBD1 matching over 8 bases. The CDR3 is 14 amino acids. The germline V gene has CDR1 SNHLY and CDR2 FYNNEI. With V trimmed by 4 bases and J by 11 bases, 9 bases remained unmatched.

Of note for this clonotype: A junction boundary mismatches the germline segment, possibly from a read error. The CDR3 sequence is CAGSQDRGLAVNTGELFF. In DNA form, the CDR3 reads TGCGCCGGCAGCCAAGATAGGGGACTAGCGGTAAACACCGGGGAGCTGTTTTTT. The J gene is TRBJ2-2, the V gene TRBV4-1, with 11 nucleotides matching TRBD2. There are 18 residues in the CDR3. Germline CDR1 MGHRA, CDR2 YSYEKL.

The chain links TRBV6-1 to TRBJ1-1; perhaps TRBD1 as D (5 bases). The CDR3 contains 15 residues. From germline, CDR1 is MNHNS and CDR2 SASEGT. Trimming took 6 bases from V and 3 from J, leaving 17 bases between them. The CDR3 sequence is CASRGTGGAYTEAFF. The CDR3 nucleotides are TGTGCCAGCAGAGGGACGGGCGGAGCTTACACTGAAGCTTTCTTT.

The rearrangement uses TRBV28 and TRBJ2-3, with 7 bases identical to TRBD2. Trimming removed 5 bases from V and 5 bases from J; junction bases left unmatched: 10. Germline loops: CDR1 MDHEN, CDR2 SYDVKM. This CDR3 has 15 amino acids. CDR3 sequence (DNA): TGTGCCAGCAGTCCACAACTAACGGGAGGAGATACGCAGTATTTT. Its protein is CASSPQLTGGDTQYF.